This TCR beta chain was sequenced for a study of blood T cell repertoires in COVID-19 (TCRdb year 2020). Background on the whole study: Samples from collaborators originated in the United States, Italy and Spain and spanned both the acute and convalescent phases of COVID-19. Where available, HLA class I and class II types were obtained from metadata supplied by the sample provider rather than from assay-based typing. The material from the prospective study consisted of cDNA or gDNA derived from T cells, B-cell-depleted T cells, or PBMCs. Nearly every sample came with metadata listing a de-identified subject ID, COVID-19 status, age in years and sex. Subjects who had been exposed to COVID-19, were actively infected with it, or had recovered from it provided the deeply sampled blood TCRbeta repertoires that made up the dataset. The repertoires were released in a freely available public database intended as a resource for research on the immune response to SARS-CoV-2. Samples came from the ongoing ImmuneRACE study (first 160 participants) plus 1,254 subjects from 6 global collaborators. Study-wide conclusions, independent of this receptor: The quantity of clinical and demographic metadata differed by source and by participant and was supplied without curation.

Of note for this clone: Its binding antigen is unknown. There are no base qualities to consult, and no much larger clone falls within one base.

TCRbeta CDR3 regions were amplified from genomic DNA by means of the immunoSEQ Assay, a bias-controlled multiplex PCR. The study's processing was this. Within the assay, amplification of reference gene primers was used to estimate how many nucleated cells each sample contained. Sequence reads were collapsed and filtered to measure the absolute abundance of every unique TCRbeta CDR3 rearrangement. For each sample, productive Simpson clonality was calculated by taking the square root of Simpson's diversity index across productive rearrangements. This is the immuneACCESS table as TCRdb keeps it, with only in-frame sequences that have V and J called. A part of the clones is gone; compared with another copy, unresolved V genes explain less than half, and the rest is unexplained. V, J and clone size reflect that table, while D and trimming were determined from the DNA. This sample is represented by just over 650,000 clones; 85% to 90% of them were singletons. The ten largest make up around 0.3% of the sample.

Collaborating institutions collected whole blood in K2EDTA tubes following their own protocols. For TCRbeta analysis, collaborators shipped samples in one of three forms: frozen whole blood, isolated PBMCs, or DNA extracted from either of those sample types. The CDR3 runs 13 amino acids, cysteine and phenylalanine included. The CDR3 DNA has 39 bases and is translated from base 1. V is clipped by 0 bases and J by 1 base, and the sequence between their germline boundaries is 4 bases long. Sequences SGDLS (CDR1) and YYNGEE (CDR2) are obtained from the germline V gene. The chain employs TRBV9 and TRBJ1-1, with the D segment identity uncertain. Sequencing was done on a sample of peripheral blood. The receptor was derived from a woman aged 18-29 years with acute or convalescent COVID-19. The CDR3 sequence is CASSVAPNTEAFF. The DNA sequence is TGTGCCAGCAGCGTAGCTCCGAACACTGAAGCTTTCTTT. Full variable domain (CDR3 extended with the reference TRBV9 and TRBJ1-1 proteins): DSGVTQTPKHLITATGQRVTLRCSPRSGDLSVYWYQQSLDQGLQFLIQYYNGEERAKGNILERFSAQQFPDLHSELNLSSLELGDSALYFCASSVAPNTEAFFGQGTRLTVV.